This TCR beta chain was sequenced in a study of Ad26.COV2.S vaccination and SARS-CoV-2 variants. As to treatment: 15 to 20 received Ad26.COV2.S at low or high dose, single or two shots; about 5 received placebo; per-sample allocation not given. The study sampled participants on day 63 after the first vaccine or placebo injection. Study-wide results and caveats: Recipients given vaccine exceeded placebo recipients in spike-specific TCR breadth.

The length of the CDR3 is 17 residues. Trimming stripped 4 bases from V and 7 bases from J, with 22 bases between. The germline V gene encodes CDR1 MGHRA and CDR2 YSYEKL. In regard to this clone: What it binds is unknown.

Method: immunoSEQ multiplex PCR; TCRdb's copy keeps in-frame clones and lacks some. The sample yields about 450,000 clones, 89% seen once. The TCR was taken from a person aged 18 to 65 who received the Ad26.COV2.S COVID-19 vaccine or a placebo. This chain connects TRBV4-1 to TRBJ1-4; D gene unclear. Sequenced here: peripheral blood, sampled in a trial of Ad26.COV2.S vaccine versus placebo. DNA of the CDR3: TGCGCCAGCAGCCTATCCCCTGGCGGAGGATCAGGTGAAAAACTGTTTTTT. Its translation: CASSLSPGGGSGEKLFF.